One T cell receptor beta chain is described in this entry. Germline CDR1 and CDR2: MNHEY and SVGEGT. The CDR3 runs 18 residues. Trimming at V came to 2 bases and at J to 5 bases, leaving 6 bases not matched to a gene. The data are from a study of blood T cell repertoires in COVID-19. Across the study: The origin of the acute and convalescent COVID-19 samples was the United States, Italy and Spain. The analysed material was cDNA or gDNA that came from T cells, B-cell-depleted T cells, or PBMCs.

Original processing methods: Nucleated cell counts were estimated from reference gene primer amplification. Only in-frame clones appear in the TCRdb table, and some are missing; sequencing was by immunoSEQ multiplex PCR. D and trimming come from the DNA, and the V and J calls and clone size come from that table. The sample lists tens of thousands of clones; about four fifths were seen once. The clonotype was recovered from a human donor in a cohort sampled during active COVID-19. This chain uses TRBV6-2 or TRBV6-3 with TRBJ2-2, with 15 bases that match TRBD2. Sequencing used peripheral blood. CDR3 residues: CASSYPGLAGGGTGELFF. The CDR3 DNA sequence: TGTGCCAGCAGTTACCCGGGACTAGCGGGAGGAGGTACCGGGGAGCTGTTTTTT.